This TCR beta chain was profiled in a study of cytomegalovirus exposure and HLA in healthy donors. Findings and limits, study-wide: The likely explanation for a cluster of highly shared sequence variants was sequencing artifact.

The PCR had 60 Vbeta and 13 Jbeta primers. The repertoire was sequenced with immunoSEQ multiplex PCR; TCRdb's copy has only in-frame clones and lacks some. Among about 130,000 clones listed, just under 85% were seen once. The V gene's germline CDR1 is SGDLS and CDR2 YYNGEE. Trimming removed 4 bases at V and 8 bases at J, with 10 bases between. The CDR3 sequence is 12 residues long. With regard to this clone: Its specificity is not known.

The TCR was taken from a boy aged 2 to 10 in good health and CMV-seronegative. The sequenced material came from PBMCs. This chain uses TRBV9 with TRBJ2-1, with no clear D. DNA for the CDR3: TGTGCCAGCAGCATAGACTTCTATGAGCAGTTCTTC. Its translation is CASSIDFYEQFF.